This TCR beta chain was recovered during a study of beta chain features in type 1 diabetes. Findings of the study overall: Compared to healthy donors, patients appeared to have naive, central memory and Treg TCRB repertoires that were more alike. Short templates might get an advantage during PCR, and this would be equal in patients and controls. Shortening of TCRB CDR3s, moderate but significant, appeared in all four CD4+ subsets of Type 1 diabetes patients.

In the case of this clone: Antigen specificity is unknown.

Reverse transcribing all isolated RNA meant expressed TCRB transcripts were sequenced. The data were produced by immunoSEQ multiplex PCR, yet TCRdb's version contains in-frame clones alone and is incomplete. The sample lists about 700,000 clones, roughly 13% seen once, with 0.02% to 0.025% in the top ten. The CDR3 is 15 amino acids. Trimming pared 1 base from V and 3 bases from J, leaving 12 bases between. CDR1 and CDR2 from the germline V gene are MNHEY and SVGAGI. Input material: naive CD4+ T cells from blood. The genes are TRBV6-5 and TRBJ1-1; tentatively, D is TRBD1 (6 bases). The clonotype originates from a man aged 18-30 years with type 1 diabetes. CDR3 amino acids: CASSYFGTLDTEAFF. The CDR3 coding sequence is TGTGCCAGCAGTTACTTCGGGACACTCGACACTGAAGCTTTCTTT.